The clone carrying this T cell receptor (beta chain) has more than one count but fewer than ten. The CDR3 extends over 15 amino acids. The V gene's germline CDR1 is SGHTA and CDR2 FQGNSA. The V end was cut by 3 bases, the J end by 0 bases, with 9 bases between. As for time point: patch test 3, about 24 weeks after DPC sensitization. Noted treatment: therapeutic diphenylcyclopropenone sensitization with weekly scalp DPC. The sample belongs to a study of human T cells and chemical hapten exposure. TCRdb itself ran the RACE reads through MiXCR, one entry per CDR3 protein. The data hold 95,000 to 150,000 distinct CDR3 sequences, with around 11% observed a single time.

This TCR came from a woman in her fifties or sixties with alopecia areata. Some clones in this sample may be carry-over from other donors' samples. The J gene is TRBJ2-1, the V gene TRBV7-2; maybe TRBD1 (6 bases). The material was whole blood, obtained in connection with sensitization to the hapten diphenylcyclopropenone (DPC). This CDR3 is CASSLGHSSYNEQFF. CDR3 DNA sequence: TGTGCCAGCAGCTTGGGACATAGCTCCTACAATGAGCAGTTCTTC. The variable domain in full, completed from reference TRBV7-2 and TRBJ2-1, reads GAGVSQSPSNKVTEKGKDVELRCDPISGHTALYWYRQSLGQGLEFLIYFQGNSAPDKSGLPSDRFSAERTGGSVSTLTIQRTQQEDSAVYLCASSLGHSSYNEQFFGPGTRLTVL.